This T cell receptor (beta chain) was identified during a study of T cell changes during pregnancy in multiple sclerosis. Sequenced by immunoSEQ multiplex PCR; TCRdb stores in-frame clones only, minus some. Of 95,000 to 150,000 clones listed, approximately 94% are singletons. Trimming left V 6 bases short and J 3 bases short, with 17 bases between. CDR3 length: 15 residues. The germline V gene has CDR1 MNHEY and CDR2 SMNVEV (reference sequence). The input for sequencing was peripheral blood, taken before pregnancy. V gene TRBV27 combines with J gene TRBJ2-5; D not certain. The TCR comes from a female donor with multiple sclerosis, enrolled in a pregnancy study. DNA for the CDR3: TGTGCCAGCAGCCCCACTCAGACTCCGAAAGAGACCCAGTACTTC. This translates into CASSPTQTPKETQYF.